This entry lists 11 T cell receptor beta chains sequenced from one sample in a study of response to subunit inactivated influenza vaccine. MiXCR, applied by TCRdb to the RT-PCR reads, yields one record per CDR3 protein. Seen here are 300,000 to 350,000 distinct CDR3 sequences, roughly 22% observed once, and the top ten hold around 10%. The sequencing used PBMCs from blood, collected approximately 20 months after vaccination. All receptors derive from a man between 50 and 70 years old who received an inactivated influenza vaccine.

This clonotype was found a few times. The chain combines TRBV4-1 with TRBJ1-2; no clear D. The ends were cut back, 1 base at V and 2 bases at J, with 11 bases in the middle. In germline, CDR1 is MGHRA, CDR2 YSYEKL. The CDR3 spans 15 residues. This CDR3 reads CASSQVSRGNYGYTF. The DNA for the CDR3 is TGCGCCAGCAGCCAAGTGAGTCGCGGCAACTATGGCTACACCTTC.

This clonotype was counted many times. The chain carries TRBV29-1 and TRBJ1-2, with TRBD1 as a possible D gene (6 bases). This CDR3 has 13 amino acids. Germline CDR1 reads SQVTM; CDR2 reads ANQGSEA. Trimming pared 4 bases from V and 6 bases from J, leaving 15 bases between. The CDR3 loop is CSVVLEYRDGYTF. DNA of the CDR3: TGCAGCGTTGTACTCGAATACAGGGATGGCTACACCTTC.

This clonotype showed up many times. This chain uses TRBV11-2 with TRBJ1-1; D gene ambiguous. The CDR3 loop spans 14 amino acids. V was cut by 4 bases and J by 6 bases, with 15 bases left in between. Germline V CDR1 and CDR2: SGHAT, FQNNGV. The CDR3 nucleotides are TGTGCCAGCAGCTCATTCGGGAGACCTTCTGAAGCTTTCTTT. Translating gives CASSSFGRPSEAFF. The whole variable domain, filled in from reference TRBV11-2 and TRBJ1-1, reads EAGVAQSPRYKIIEKRQSVAFWCNPISGHATLYWYQQILGQGPKLLIQFQNNGVVDDSQLPKDRFSAERLKGVDSTLKIQPAKLEDSAVYLCASSSFGRPSEAFFGQGTRLTVV.

The chain joins TRBV9 to TRBJ2-3; 9 bases match TRBD1. Trimming cost V 3 bases and J 4 bases; bases outside gene matches: 6. CDR1 is SGDLS and CDR2 is YYNGEE in the germline V gene. The length of the CDR3 is 15 residues. CDR3 in amino acids: CASSAGTGLADTQYF. The CDR3 coding sequence is TGTGCCAGCAGCGCCGGGACAGGGCTGGCAGATACGCAGTATTTT.

The chain has TRBV6-4 and TRBJ2-3; D ambiguous. The CDR3 has 13 amino acids. Per germline, CDR1 MRHNA and CDR2 SNTAGT. V was pared by 2 bases and J by 3 bases, with 6 bases between. The CDR3 spells CASSDDQTDTQYF. The CDR3 DNA reads TGTGCCAGCAGTGACGACCAGACAGATACGCAGTATTTT.

This chain joins TRBV12-3 or TRBV12-4 and TRBJ2-1; the match to TRBD2 covers 11 bases. The junction had 3 bases not matched to a gene; V was cut back by 6 bases and J by 2 bases. This CDR3 is 15 amino acids long. The DNA of the CDR3 is TGTGCCAGCAGGCAACTAGCGGGAGCCTACAATGAGCAGTTCTTC. As protein: CASRQLAGAYNEQFF.

The V gene is TRBV28, the J gene TRBJ2-3; D ambiguous. The germline V gene encodes CDR1 MDHEN and CDR2 SYDVKM. V lost 3 bases, J lost 7 bases, and 8 bases lay in between. CDR3 length equals 12 residues. The CDR3 sequence is CASSFQYYTQYF. The DNA of the CDR3 is TGTGCCAGCAGTTTCCAATATTATACGCAGTATTTT.

V usage is TRBV7-2 and J usage is TRBJ2-7, with 8 bases matching TRBD1. CDR3 size: 13 residues. V was clipped by 5 bases and J by 6 bases; unmatched bases: 6. CDR1 is SGHTA, CDR2 FQGNSA, per germline. The CDR3: CASSLRDRPEQYF. In DNA, the CDR3 is TGTGCCAGCAGCCTGCGGGACAGGCCCGAGCAGTACTTC.

This clonotype turned up a few times. The V call is TRBV7-6, the J call TRBJ2-5; possible D gene TRBD1, 6 bases. CDR1 is SGHVS and CDR2 is FNYEAQ in the germline V gene. V shed 2 bases and J shed 0 bases, with 10 bases lying between them. This CDR3 is 15 amino acids long. The CDR3 region is CASSLPQGYQETQYF. CDR3 sequence (DNA): TGTGCCAGCAGCTTACCGCAGGGGTACCAAGAGACCCAGTACTTC.

Many counts were recorded for this clonotype. The V call is TRBV25-1, the J call TRBJ1-4, with a weak D call TRBD1 (6 bases). Germline CDR1 is MGHDK and CDR2 is SYGVNS. CDR3 length equals 12 residues. Trimming took 10 bases from V and 8 from J, leaving 14 bases between them. The CDR3 protein is CATTGTGEKLFF. The CDR3 DNA is TGTGCCACCACAGGGACGGGCGAAAAACTGTTTTTT.

This clonotype appeared a few times. This chain links TRBV9 with TRBJ2-1; 8 bases map to TRBD2. The CDR3 length is 18 residues. V trimming: 0 bases; J trimming: 0 bases; junction bases outside the gene matches: 8. The germline gives CDR1 SGDLS, CDR2 YYNGEE. The CDR3 loop is CASSVARLAGTSYNEQFF. In nucleotides, the CDR3 is TGTGCCAGCAGCGTAGCCCGATTAGCGGGAACCTCCTACAATGAGCAGTTCTTC.